A selection of T cell receptor beta chains follows, all from one sample in a study of cytomegalovirus exposure and HLA in healthy donors. The table came from immunoSEQ multiplex PCR; TCRdb's copy has only in-frame clones and leaves some out. This sample's table reports roughly 84,000 clones. Sequencing input: PBMCs. The source of these receptors is a man aged 45-60 years in good health and CMV-seronegative. CDR3s include the opening cysteine and the closing phenylalanine or tryptophan. Each record gives: J gene, D gene, V gene, CDR3 DNA, CDR3 protein. A D gene is named only where the DNA matches it firmly.

TRBJ2-1 | NA | TRBV28 | TGTGCCAGCGCCACGGCCTACAATGAGCAGTTCTTC | CASATAYNEQFF
TRBJ1-5 | NA | TRBV18 | TGTGCCAGCTCACCTCTTTCGGGGGTTTTGGGCAATCAGCCCCAGCATTTT | CASSPLSGVLGNQPQHF
TRBJ2-6 | TRBD1 | TRBV9 | TGTGCCAGCAGCGTCCGACAGGGTGAAACTTCTGGGGCCAACGTCCTGACTTTC | CASSVRQGETSGANVLTF
TRBJ2-1 | TRBD2 | TRBV15 | TGTGCCACCAGCAGAGATCTGGCTAGCGGGGGGACCTACAATGAGCAGTTCTTC | CATSRDLASGGTYNEQFF
TRBJ1-1 | NA | TRBV2 | TGTGCCAGCAGTATAGAGGGATTTTCTGAAGCTTTCTTT | CASSIEGFSEAFF
TRBJ1-2 | TRBD1 | TRBV7-3 | TGTGCCAGCAGCTCGGGACAGAACTATGGCTACACCTTC | CASSSGQNYGYTF
TRBJ2-7 | TRBD1 | TRBV7-9 | TGTGCCAGCAACGGACAGGGGGTCGGCGAGCAGTACTTC | CASNGQGVGEQYF
TRBJ2-2 | TRBD1 | TRBV7-3 | TGTGCCAGCAGCCCCTCGGACAGGGGGAAGACCGGGGAGCTGTTTTTT | CASSPSDRGKTGELFF
TRBJ1-5 | TRBD1 | TRBV7-8 | TGTGCCAGCAGCCCTTCACAGGGGATCGATCAGCCCCAGCATTTT | CASSPSQGIDQPQHF
TRBJ2-2 | NA | TRBV29-1 | TGCAGCGTTGACAGGGGCGGCACCGGGGAGCTGTTTTTT | CSVDRGGTGELFF
TRBJ1-5 | NA | TRBV7-2 | TGTGCCAGCAGCCCCTCGGGGGTAGGCAATCAGCCCCAGCATTTT | CASSPSGVGNQPQHF
TRBJ2-5 | NA | TRBV7-9 | TGTGCCAGCAGCTTATTAGCCAGAGAGACCCAGTACTTC | CASSLLARETQYF
TRBJ2-1 | TRBD1 | TRBV10-3 | TGTGCCATCAGCCCATCGAACAGGGGGCAATACAATGAGCAGTTCTTC | CAISPSNRGQYNEQFF
TRBJ1-2 | NA | TRBV7-2 | TGTGCCAGCAGCCCCAACAGGAGAAGCTATGGCTACACCTTC | CASSPNRRSYGYTF
TRBJ2-3 | TRBD2 | TRBV6-6 | TGTGCCAGCAGAACGACTAGCGGGGGGGCCACAGATACGCAGTATTTT | CASRTTSGGATDTQYF
TRBJ1-1 | NA | TRBV27 | TGTGCCAGCAGTTTATCCGGGAGCCCCAGCACTGAAGCTTTCTTT | CASSLSGSPSTEAFF
TRBJ1-1 | NA | TRBV7-8 | TGTGCCAGCAGCTTAGTATCGAGCGGAGCTTTCTTT | CASSLVSSGAFF
TRBJ2-3 | TRBD1 | TRBV28 | TGTGCCAGCAGTTTTGGGGGCAGGGGGATAGATACGCAGTATTTT | CASSFGGRGIDTQYF
TRBJ2-1 | NA | TRBV9 | TGTGCCAGCAGCAGAGACCCTAGCAGAGAGCAGTTCTTC | CASSRDPSREQFF
TRBJ1-4 | NA | TRBV19 | TGTGCCAGTAGTTCTCAGACACGGGAAAAACTGTTTTTT | CASSSQTREKLFF
TRBJ2-1 | NA | TRBV4-2 | TGTGCCAGCAGCGGGGGGGCTTCCGGTTATGAGCAGTTCTTC | CASSGGASGYEQFF
TRBJ2-5 | TRBD1 | TRBV7-7 | TGTGCTAGCAGCCAATCGGGACAGACGAAAGAGACCCAGTACTTC | CASSQSGQTKETQYF
TRBJ2-3 | NA | TRBV9 | TGTGCCAGCAGTAAGGCGGGGGCCACAGATACGCAGTATTTT | CASSKAGATDTQYF
TRBJ2-1 | TRBD2 | TRBV5-1 | TGCGCCAGCAGCTTGGTGCTAGCGGGGGGGCCGAGGTACAATGAGCAGTTCTTC | CASSLVLAGGPRYNEQFF
TRBJ1-5 | TRBD1 | TRBV7-8 | TGTGCCAGCAGCTCTGGATCAGGGGGCGATTCAGATCAGCCCCAGCATTTT | CASSSGSGGDSDQPQHF